The sequence of this T cell receptor beta chain was determined in a study of shared T cell receptors in the human thymus. Libraries were prepared by immunoSEQ multiplex PCR; TCRdb keeps only in-frame clonotypes and omits some of them. Counted here are over 60,000 clones, roughly 95% occurring once; the ten biggest clones make up around 0.035%. The germline V gene encodes CDR1 MGHRA and CDR2 YSYEKL. Trimming shortened V by 4 bases and J by 1 base, and 16 bases separated the two germline ends. CDR3 length: 16 amino acids. Input material: thymocytes. The sequence came from a human donor. J is TRBJ1-1 and V is TRBV4-1; perhaps TRBD1 as D (5 bases). The chain's CDR3 is CASSRDSCPANTEAFF. The CDR3 DNA is TGCGCCAGCAGCCGAGACAGTTGCCCCGCGAACACTGAAGCTTTCTTT.